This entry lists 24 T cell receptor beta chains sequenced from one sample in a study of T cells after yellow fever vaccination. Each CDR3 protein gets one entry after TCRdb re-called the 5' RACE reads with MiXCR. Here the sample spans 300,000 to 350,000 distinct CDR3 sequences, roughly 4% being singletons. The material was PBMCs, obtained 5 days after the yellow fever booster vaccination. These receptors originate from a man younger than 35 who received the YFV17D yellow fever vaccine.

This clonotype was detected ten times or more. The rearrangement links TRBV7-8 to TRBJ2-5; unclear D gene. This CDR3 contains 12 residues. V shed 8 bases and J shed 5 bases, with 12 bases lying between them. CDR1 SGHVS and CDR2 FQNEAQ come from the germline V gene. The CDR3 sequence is CASRKKGETQYF. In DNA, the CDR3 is TGTGCCAGCCGAAAAAAAGGCGAGACCCAGTACTTC.

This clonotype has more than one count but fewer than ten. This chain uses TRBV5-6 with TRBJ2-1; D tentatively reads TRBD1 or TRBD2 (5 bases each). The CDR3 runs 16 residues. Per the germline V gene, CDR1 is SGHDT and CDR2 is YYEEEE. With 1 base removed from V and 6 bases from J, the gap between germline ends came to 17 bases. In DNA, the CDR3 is TGTGCCAGCAGCTTGAGCCCGGGACCAACCCCCAATGAGCAGTTCTTC. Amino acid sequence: CASSLSPGPTPNEQFF.

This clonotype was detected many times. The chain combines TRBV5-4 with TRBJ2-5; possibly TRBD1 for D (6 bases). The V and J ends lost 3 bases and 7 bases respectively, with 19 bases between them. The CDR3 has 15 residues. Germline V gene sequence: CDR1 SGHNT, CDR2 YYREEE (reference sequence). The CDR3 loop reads CASSWGSRGSGTQYF. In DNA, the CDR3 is TGTGCCAGCAGCTGGGGATCAAGGGGGAGTGGGACCCAGTACTTC.

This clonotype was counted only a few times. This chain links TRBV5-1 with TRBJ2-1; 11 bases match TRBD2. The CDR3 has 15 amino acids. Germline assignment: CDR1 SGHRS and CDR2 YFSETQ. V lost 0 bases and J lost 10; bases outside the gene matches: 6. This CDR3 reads CASSLGLAGSWEQFF. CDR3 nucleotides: TGCGCCAGCAGCTTGGGACTAGCGGGATCCTGGGAGCAGTTCTTC.

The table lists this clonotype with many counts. The CDR3 sequence: CAWSVQGANVLTF. The DNA for the CDR3 is TGTGCCTGGAGTGTTCAGGGGGCCAACGTCCTGACTTTC. The V gene is TRBV30, the J gene TRBJ2-6; no definite D call. The CDR3 has 13 residues. Germline CDR1 and CDR2: GTSNPN and SVGIG (reference sequence). With 0 bases removed from V and 4 bases from J, the gap between germline ends came to 4 bases. Drawing the rest from reference TRBV30 and TRBJ2-6, the complete variable domain is SQTIHQWPATLVQPVGSPLSLECTVEGTSNPNLYWYRQAAGRGLQLLFYSVGIGQISSEVPQNLSASRPQDRQFILSSKKLLLSDSGFYLCAWSVQGANVLTFGAGSRLTVL.

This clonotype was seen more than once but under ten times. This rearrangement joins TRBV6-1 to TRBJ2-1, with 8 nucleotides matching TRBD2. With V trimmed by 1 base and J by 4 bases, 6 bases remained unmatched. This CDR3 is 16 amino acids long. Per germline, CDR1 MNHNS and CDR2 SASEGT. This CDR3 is CASSEVVAGPYNEQFF. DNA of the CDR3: TGTGCCAGCAGTGAAGTCGTAGCGGGGCCATACAATGAGCAGTTCTTC.

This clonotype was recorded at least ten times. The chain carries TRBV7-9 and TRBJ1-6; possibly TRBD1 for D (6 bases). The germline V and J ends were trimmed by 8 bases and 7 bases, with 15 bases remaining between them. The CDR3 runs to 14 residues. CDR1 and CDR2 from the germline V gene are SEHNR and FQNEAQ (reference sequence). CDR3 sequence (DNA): TGTGCCAGCGGAGATACCGGGGGCAATTCACCCCTCCACTTT. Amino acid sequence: CASGDTGGNSPLHF.

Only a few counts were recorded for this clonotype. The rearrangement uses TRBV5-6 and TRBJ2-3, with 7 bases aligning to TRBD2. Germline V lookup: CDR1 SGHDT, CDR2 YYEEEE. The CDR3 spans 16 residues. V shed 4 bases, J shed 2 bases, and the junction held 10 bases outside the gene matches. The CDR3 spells CASSDYGLDLTDTQYF. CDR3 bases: TGTGCCAGCAGCGACTACGGACTAGATCTCACAGATACGCAGTATTTT. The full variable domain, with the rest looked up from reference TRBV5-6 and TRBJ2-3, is DAGVTQSPTHLIKTRGQQVTLRCSPKSGHDTVSWYQQALGQGPQFIFQYYEEEERQRGNFPDRFSGHQFPNYSSELNVNALLLGDSALYLCASSDYGLDLTDTQYFGPGTRLTVL.

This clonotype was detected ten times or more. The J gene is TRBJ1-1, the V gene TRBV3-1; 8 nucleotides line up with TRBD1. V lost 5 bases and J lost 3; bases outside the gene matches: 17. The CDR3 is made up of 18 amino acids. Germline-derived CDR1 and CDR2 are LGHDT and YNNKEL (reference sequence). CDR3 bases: TGTGCCAGCAGCTGGGGACAGGCGGCCCCCTCCAGGGACACTGAAGCTTTCTTT. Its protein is CASSWGQAAPSRDTEAFF.

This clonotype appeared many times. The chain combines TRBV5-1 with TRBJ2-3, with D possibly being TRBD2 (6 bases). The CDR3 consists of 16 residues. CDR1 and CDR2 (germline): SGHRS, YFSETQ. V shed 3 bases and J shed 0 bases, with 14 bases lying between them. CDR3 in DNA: TGCGCCAGCAGCTCGGGAGCACAGCGCAGCACAGATACGCAGTATTTT. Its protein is CASSSGAQRSTDTQYF. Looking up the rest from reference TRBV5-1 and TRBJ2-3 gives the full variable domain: KAGVTQTPRYLIKTRGQQVTLSCSPISGHRSVSWYQQTPGQGLQFLFEYFSETQRNKGNFPGRFSGRQFSNSRSEMNVSTLELGDSALYLCASSSGAQRSTDTQYFGPGTRLTVL.

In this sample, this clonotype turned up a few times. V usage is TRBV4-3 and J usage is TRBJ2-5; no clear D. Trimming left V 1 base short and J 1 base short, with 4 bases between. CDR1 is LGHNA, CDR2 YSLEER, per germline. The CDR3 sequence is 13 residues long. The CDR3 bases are TGCGCCAGCAGCCAAGCGCCCCAAGAGACCCAGTACTTC. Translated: CASSQAPQETQYF.

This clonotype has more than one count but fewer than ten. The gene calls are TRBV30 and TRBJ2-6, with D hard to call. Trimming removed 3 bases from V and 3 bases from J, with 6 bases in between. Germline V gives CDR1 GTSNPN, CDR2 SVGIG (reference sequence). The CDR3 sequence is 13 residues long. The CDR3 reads CAWSRVGANVLTF. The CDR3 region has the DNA TGTGCCTGGAGCCGGGTTGGGGCCAACGTCCTGACTTTC.

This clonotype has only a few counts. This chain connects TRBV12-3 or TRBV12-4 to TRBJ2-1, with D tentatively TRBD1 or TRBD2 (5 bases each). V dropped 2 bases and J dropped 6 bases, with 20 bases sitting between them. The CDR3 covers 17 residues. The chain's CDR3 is CASSLSYGTSFVNEQFF. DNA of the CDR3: TGTGCCAGCAGTTTATCATACGGGACCTCCTTCGTCAATGAGCAGTTCTTC.

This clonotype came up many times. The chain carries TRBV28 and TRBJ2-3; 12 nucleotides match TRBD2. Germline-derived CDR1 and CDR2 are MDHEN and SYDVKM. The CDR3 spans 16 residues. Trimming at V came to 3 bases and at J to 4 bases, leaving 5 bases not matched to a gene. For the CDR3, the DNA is TGTGCCAGCAGTTTGCTGACTAGCGGGGGAGCAGATACGCAGTATTTT. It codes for CASSLLTSGGADTQYF.

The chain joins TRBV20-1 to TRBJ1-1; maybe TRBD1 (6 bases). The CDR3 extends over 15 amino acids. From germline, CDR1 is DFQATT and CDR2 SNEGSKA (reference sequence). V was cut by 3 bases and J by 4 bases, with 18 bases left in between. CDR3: CSASVPSQGSTEAFF. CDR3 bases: TGCAGTGCTAGTGTCCCATCGCAGGGGAGCACTGAAGCTTTCTTT.

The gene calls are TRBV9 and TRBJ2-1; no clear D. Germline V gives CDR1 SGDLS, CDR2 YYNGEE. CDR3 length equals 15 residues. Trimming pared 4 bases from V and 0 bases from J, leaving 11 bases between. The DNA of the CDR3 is TGTGCCAGCAGCTCGCCTTACAGCTCCTACAATGAGCAGTTCTTC. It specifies CASSSPYSSYNEQFF.

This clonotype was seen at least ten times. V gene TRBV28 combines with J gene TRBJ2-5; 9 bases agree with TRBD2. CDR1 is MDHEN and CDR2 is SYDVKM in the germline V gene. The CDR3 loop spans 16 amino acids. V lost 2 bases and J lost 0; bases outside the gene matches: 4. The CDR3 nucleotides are TGTGCCAGCAGTTTACGTAGCGGGGGATACCAAGAGACCCAGTACTTC. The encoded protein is CASSLRSGGYQETQYF.

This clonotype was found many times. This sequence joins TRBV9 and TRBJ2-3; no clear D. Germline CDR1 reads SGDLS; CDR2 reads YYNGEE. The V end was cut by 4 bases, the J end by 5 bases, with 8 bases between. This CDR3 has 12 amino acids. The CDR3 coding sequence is TGTGCCAGCAGCCAAGTTAGAGATACGCAGTATTTT. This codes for CASSQVRDTQYF.

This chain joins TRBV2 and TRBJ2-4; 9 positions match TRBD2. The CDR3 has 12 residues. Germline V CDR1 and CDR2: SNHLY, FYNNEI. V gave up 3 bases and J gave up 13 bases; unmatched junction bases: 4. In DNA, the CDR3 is TGTGCCAGCAGTGATATAGCGGGGGTGCAGTACTTC. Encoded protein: CASSDIAGVQYF.

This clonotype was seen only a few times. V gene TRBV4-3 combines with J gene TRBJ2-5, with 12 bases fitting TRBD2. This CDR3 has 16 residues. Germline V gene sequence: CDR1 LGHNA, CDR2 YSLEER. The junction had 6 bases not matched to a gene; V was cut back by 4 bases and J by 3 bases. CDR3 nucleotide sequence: TGCGCCAGCAGCCGCCGACTAGCGGGGGCCGAAGAGACCCAGTACTTC. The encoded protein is CASSRRLAGAEETQYF.

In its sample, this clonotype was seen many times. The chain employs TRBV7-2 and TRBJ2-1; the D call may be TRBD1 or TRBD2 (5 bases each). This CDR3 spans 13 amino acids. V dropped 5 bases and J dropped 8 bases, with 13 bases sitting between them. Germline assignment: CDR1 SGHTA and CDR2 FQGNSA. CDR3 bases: TGTGCCAGCAGCCCGCGAGGGGCACATGAGCAGTTCTTC. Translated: CASSPRGAHEQFF.

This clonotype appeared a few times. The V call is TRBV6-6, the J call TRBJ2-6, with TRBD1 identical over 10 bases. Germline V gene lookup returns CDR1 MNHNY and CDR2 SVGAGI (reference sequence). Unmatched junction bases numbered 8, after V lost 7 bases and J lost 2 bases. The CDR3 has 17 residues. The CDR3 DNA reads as TGTGCCAGCACTGACGCGACAGGGGGCGCTGGGGCCAACGTCCTGACTTTC. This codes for CASTDATGGAGANVLTF.

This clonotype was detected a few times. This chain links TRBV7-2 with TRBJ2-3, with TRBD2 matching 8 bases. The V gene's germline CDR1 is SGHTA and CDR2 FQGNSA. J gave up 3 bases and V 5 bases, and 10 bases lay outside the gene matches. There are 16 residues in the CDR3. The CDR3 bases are TGTGCCAGCAGCCTGGCGAGCGGGGGAGGGACAGATACGCAGTATTTT. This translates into CASSLASGGGTDTQYF.

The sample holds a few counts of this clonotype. CDR3 nucleotide sequence: TGCAGTGCTAGAGATCCTCGGAAGAGCTCCTACGAGCAGTACGTC. It yields the protein CSARDPRKSSYEQYV. The chain carries TRBV20-1 and TRBJ2-7; D is ambiguous. Germline V gene data show CDR1 as DFQATT and CDR2 as SNEGSKA (reference sequence). This CDR3 spans 15 amino acids. The ends were cut back, 0 bases at V and 0 bases at J, with 12 bases in the middle.